This T cell receptor (beta chain) was identified during a study of blood T cell repertoires in COVID-19. In germline, CDR1 is LGHDT, CDR2 YNNKEL (reference sequence). V lost 7 bases and J lost 10; bases outside the gene matches: 12. The CDR3 is made up of 14 amino acids. Profiling relied on immunoSEQ multiplex PCR, and the TCRdb table lists in-frame clones only, not all of them. The table lists 200,000 to 300,000 clones, 84% of them singletons, with 8% to 9.5% in the top ten. The chain joins TRBV3-1 (or the pseudogene TRBV3-2) to TRBJ2-1; 8 bases fit TRBD2. The source of this sequence is a human donor in a cohort sampled during active COVID-19. The specimen was peripheral blood. The DNA of the CDR3 is TGTGCCAGCAAATCAGCGGGAGATGTTAGAGAGCAGTTCTTC. Protein: CASKSAGDVREQFF.